The entry below gives a single T cell receptor (beta chain) sequence along with its context. The data derive from a study of T cell changes during pregnancy in multiple sclerosis. TCRdb keeps only in-frame clones here, not all; method: immunoSEQ multiplex PCR. This sample has roughly 32,000 clones; 91% occur once, and the top ten carry about 3.6%. Trimming removed 3 bases at V and 1 base at J, with 7 bases between. There are 14 residues in the CDR3. The germline gives CDR1 MNHNS, CDR2 SASEGT. The chain carries TRBV6-1 and TRBJ2-1; possibly TRBD1 for D (5 bases). The source material was CD8+ T cells from peripheral blood mononuclear cells, sampled in the second trimester of pregnancy. This TCR derives from a female donor in good health, enrolled as a control in a pregnancy study. The CDR3 spells CASSDPGSYNEQFF. The DNA for the CDR3 is TGTGCCAGCAGTGACCCAGGGTCCTACAATGAGCAGTTCTTC.